One T cell receptor beta chain is described in this entry. CDR3 length: 12 residues. V was cut by 9 bases and J by 2 bases, with 6 bases left in between. Per germline, CDR1 KGHDR and CDR2 SFDVKD. This sample stems from a study of blood T cell repertoires in COVID-19. The overall study: From T cells, B-cell-depleted T cells, or PBMCs came the material, which was cDNA or gDNA.

In the authors' workflow: Nucleated cell counts were estimated from reference gene primer amplification. Generated by immunoSEQ multiplex PCR, the TCRdb table keeps only in-frame clones and is missing some. That table furnishes V, J and clone size, whereas the DNA furnished D and trimming. The sample shows approximately 99,000 clones, 70% to 90% of them seen only once. The sequencing input was peripheral blood. The rearrangement joins TRBV24-1 to TRBJ2-2; no clear D. The clonotype originates from a human donor in a cohort sampled during active COVID-19. CDR3 loop: CATSPNTGELFF. The CDR3 nucleotides are TGTGCCACCTCCCCAAACACCGGGGAGCTGTTTTTT.